The 20 T cell receptor beta chains reported below all come from one sample, sequenced in a study of cytomegalovirus exposure and HLA in healthy donors. In the PCR, 60 Vbeta and 13 Jbeta primers were used. Using immunoSEQ multiplex PCR, the repertoire was profiled, and TCRdb retains in-frame clones only, with some absent. The data show 150,000 to 200,000 clones, about three quarters seen once. Sample: PBMCs. These receptors came from a middle-aged woman in good health and CMV-seronegative.

The chain employs TRBV28 and TRBJ2-7, with 12 positions matching TRBD1. J was trimmed by 4 bases and V by 10 bases; bases with no gene match: 14. This CDR3 has 16 residues. Per the germline V gene, CDR1 is MDHEN and CDR2 is SYDVKM. The CDR3 loop reads CATLPPGTGGWYEQYF. In nucleotides, the CDR3 is TGTGCCACCCTACCCCCCGGGACAGGGGGCTGGTACGAGCAGTACTTC.

V usage is TRBV12-2 and J usage is TRBJ1-3. TRBV12-2 is assigned pseudogene status. This CDR3 spans 14 amino acids. CDR3 protein: CASRLYYFGNTIYF. CDR3 DNA sequence: TGTGCAAGTCGCTTATACTACTTTGGAAACACCATATATTTT.

This clone is a singleton in its sample. The chain links TRBV6-9 to TRBJ2-1, with no clear D. V lost 6 bases to trimming and J lost 3 bases, with 3 bases between them. Germline lookup yields CDR1 MNHGY and CDR2 SVAAGI. The CDR3 sequence is 11 residues long. The CDR3 is CASSFYNEQFF. The CDR3, as DNA: TGTGCCAGCAGCTTCTACAATGAGCAGTTCTTC.

The sample holds one count of this clone. The chain links TRBV28 to TRBJ2-7, with a weak D call TRBD2 (6 bases). This CDR3 has 15 residues. V was clipped by 5 bases and J by 1 base, with 15 bases between them. Germline V gene lookup returns CDR1 MDHEN and CDR2 SYDVKM. The CDR3 is CASSALTGTSYEQYF. CDR3 DNA sequence: TGTGCCAGCAGTGCCCTTACCGGGACTTCCTACGAGCAGTACTTC. Drawing the rest from reference TRBV28 and TRBJ2-7, the complete variable domain is DVKVTQSSRYLVKRTGEKVFLECVQDMDHENMFWYRQDPGLGLRLIYFSYDVKMKEKGDIPEGYSVSREKKERFSLILESASTNQTSMYLCASSALTGTSYEQYFGPGTRLTVT.

This clone was picked up many times. The genes are TRBV20-1 and TRBJ1-2; D unresolved. V was pared by 6 bases and J by 6 bases, with 8 bases between. Germline V gives CDR1 DFQATT, CDR2 SNEGSKA (reference sequence). The CDR3 is 10 amino acids. CDR3 bases: TGCAGTGCCCTTAGTCATGGCTACACCTTC. It is translated as CSALSHGYTF.

The V gene is TRBV7-9, the J gene TRBJ2-2; D is unclear. This CDR3 comprises 12 residues. Germline V gives CDR1 SEHNR, CDR2 FQNEAQ (reference sequence). CDR3 sequence (DNA): TGTTCCACCCCTGTCAACACCGGGGAGCTGTTTTTT. Protein product: CSTPVNTGELFF.

This clone has only a few counts. J is TRBJ1-1 and V is TRBV7-9, with D possibly matching TRBD1 (5 bases). The germline CDR1 and CDR2 sequences are SEHNR and FQNEAQ (reference sequence). V shed 5 bases and J shed 5 bases, with 18 bases lying between them. This CDR3 region has 15 residues. This chain's CDR3 is CASSLLSGDDTEAFF. CDR3 coding DNA: TGTGCCAGCAGCCTGCTGTCGGGGGATGATACTGAAGCTTTCTTT.

The rearrangement links TRBV2 to TRBJ1-4; 7 bases align to TRBD1. The CDR3 is 15 residues long. V shed 1 base, J shed 7 bases, and the junction held 6 bases outside the gene matches. Germline values: CDR1 SNHLY, CDR2 FYNNEI. The CDR3 loop is CASSEVGQTFEKLFF. CDR3 coding DNA: TGTGCCAGCAGTGAAGTGGGACAGACCTTTGAAAAACTGTTTTTT.

The genes are TRBV5-1 and TRBJ1-3; TRBD1 matches 8 bases. The V segment lost 4 bases and the J segment 2 bases; nucleotides outside the gene matches: 5. Germline CDR1 SGHRS, CDR2 YFSETQ. The CDR3 loop spans 15 amino acids. The CDR3 coding sequence is TGCGCCAGCAGCGTATCGGACAGGGCTGGAAACACCATATATTTT. This gives the protein CASSVSDRAGNTIYF.

This chain joins TRBV6-1 and TRBJ1-5; no definite D call. This CDR3 has 15 amino acids. V lost 2 bases and J lost 0, with 8 bases in between. The V gene's germline CDR1 is MNHNS and CDR2 SASEGT. CDR3: CASSELRISNQPQHF. CDR3 bases: TGTGCCAGCAGTGAACTCAGGATTAGCAATCAGCCCCAGCATTTT.

This chain joins TRBV7-9 and TRBJ2-1; D is possibly TRBD1 (5 bases). This CDR3 has 17 residues. Germline V gene sequence: CDR1 SEHNR, CDR2 FQNEAQ (reference sequence). The V and J ends lost 3 bases and 5 bases respectively, with 20 bases between them. The CDR3 reads CASSFNWGTGRHNEQFF. The CDR3 DNA follows: TGTGCCAGCAGCTTCAATTGGGGAACAGGCAGGCACAATGAGCAGTTCTTC.

The chain joins TRBV5-1 to TRBJ1-2; TRBD1 might be the D (6 bases). CDR3 length: 14 amino acids. CDR1 is SGHRS and CDR2 is YFSETQ in the germline V gene. V dropped 4 bases and J dropped 4 bases, with 14 bases sitting between them. The CDR3 loop is CASSRDGQPYGYTF. The DNA for the CDR3 is TGCGCCAGCAGCAGAGATGGACAGCCCTATGGCTACACCTTC.

The rearrangement joins TRBV18 to TRBJ1-2; D gene ambiguous. V lost 3 bases and J lost 5, with 13 bases in between. The CDR3 length is 14 residues. In germline, CDR1 is KGHSH, CDR2 LQKENI. This chain's CDR3 is CASSPRDNQYGYTF. The CDR3 DNA reads TGTGCCAGCTCACCGAGGGATAATCAGTATGGCTACACCTTC.

Note on this clone: The germline gene is not matched at one end of the junction; a read error may be the cause. This rearrangement joins TRBV7-9 to TRBJ1-2, with 10 bases that match TRBD1. The CDR3 sequence is 16 residues long. CDR1 and CDR2 from the germline V gene are SEHNR and FQNEAQ (reference sequence). This CDR3 reads CSSSLGQGLANYGYTF. CDR3 sequence (DNA): TGTTCCAGCAGCTTGGGACAGGGGTTGGCTAACTATGGCTACACCTTC.

This chain joins TRBV6-1 and TRBJ2-7; TRBD2 agrees at 7 bases. The V gene end was trimmed by 1 base and the J gene end by 9 bases; junction bases not matched to a gene: 9. Germline CDR1 and CDR2: MNHNS and SASEGT. The CDR3 length is 14 residues. The CDR3 reads CASSEGAGNRRQYF. DNA for the CDR3: TGTGCCAGCAGTGAAGGAGCGGGGAACAGACGGCAGTACTTC.

This chain connects TRBV5-4 to TRBJ2-7; unclear D gene. The CDR3 length is 12 residues. V lost 4 bases, J lost 4 bases, and 9 bases lay in between. Per the germline V gene, CDR1 is SGHNT and CDR2 is YYREEE (reference sequence). The CDR3 protein is CASSKQSYEQYF. CDR3 sequence (DNA): TGTGCCAGCAGCAAACAATCATACGAGCAGTACTTC.

A word on this clone: One end of the junction does not line up with germline, which may come from a read error. V usage is TRBV7-9 and J usage is TRBJ1-1; D remains ambiguous. The length of the CDR3 is 16 residues. Germline CDR1 reads SEHNR; CDR2 reads FQNEAQ (reference sequence). CDR3 amino acids: CSSSRQPRIRNTEAFF. The CDR3 DNA follows: TGTTCCAGCAGCCGACAACCAAGGATAAGAAACACTGAAGCTTTCTTT.

The gene calls are TRBV4-1 and TRBJ2-2, with D possibly being TRBD2 (5 bases). Germline-derived CDR1 and CDR2 are MGHRA and YSYEKL. The CDR3 totals 16 residues. V gave up 6 bases and J gave up 0 bases, with 14 bases separating them. DNA for the CDR3: TGCGCCAGCAGTGGCGGCCGGGATTCGAACACCGGGGAGCTGTTTTTT. It yields the protein CASSGGRDSNTGELFF.

This sequence joins TRBV2 and TRBJ2-7, with no clear D. CDR3 size: 12 residues. The V and J ends lost 6 bases and 2 bases respectively, with 8 bases between them. The germline V gene encodes CDR1 SNHLY and CDR2 FYNNEI. CDR3 sequence reads: CASRNRAYEQYF. As DNA, the CDR3 is TGTGCCAGCAGGAACAGAGCCTACGAGCAGTACTTC.

This clone was detected once. This rearrangement joins TRBV18 to TRBJ1-1, with a possible D match to TRBD1 (6 bases). Germline-derived CDR1 and CDR2 are KGHSH and LQKENI. The CDR3 totals 14 residues. Trimming took off 4 bases at V and 7 bases at J, with 16 bases between the two ends. The CDR3 nucleotides are TGTGCCAGCTCACAAGCCGGACAGACCAGTGAAGCTTTCTTT. Encoded protein: CASSQAGQTSEAFF. Full variable domain (remainder filled in from reference TRBV18 and TRBJ1-1): NAGVMQNPRHLVRRRGQEARLRCSPMKGHSHVYWYRQLPEEGLKFMVYLQKENIIDESGMPKERFSAEFPKEGPSILRIQQVVRGDSAAYFCASSQAGQTSEAFFGQGTRLTVV.